This TCR beta chain was identified during a study of radiation and T cells in renal cell carcinoma. The CDR3 runs to 13 residues. V was trimmed by 0 bases and J by 5 bases, leaving 6 bases between them. CDR1 and CDR2 from the germline V gene are SGHNT and YYREEE (reference sequence). Clones were sequenced by immunoSEQ multiplex PCR, and TCRdb holds only the in-frame ones, with some missing. Of just over 150,000 clones detected, roughly 87% appear once; the ten largest clones hold approximately 13%. Sample time point: blood 2 weeks post-SBRT. Treatment: 15 Gy SBRT to primary tumor, nephrectomy 4 weeks later. This clone was detected a few times.

This sample comprised blood, obtained from a patient whose treatment included radiotherapy and nephrectomy. The V and J genes are TRBV5-4 and TRBJ1-5; unclear D gene. This clonotype was obtained from a woman between 45 and 60 years old with renal cell carcinoma. CDR3: CASSLDYDQPQHF. The DNA of the CDR3 is TGTGCCAGCAGCTTGGACTACGATCAGCCCCAGCATTTT. Supplemented by reference TRBV5-4 and TRBJ1-5, the full variable domain reads ETGVTQSPTHLIKTRGQQVTLRCSSQSGHNTVSWYQQALGQGPQFIFQYYREEENGRGNFPPRFSGLQFPNYSSELNVNALELDDSALYLCASSLDYDQPQHFGDGTRLSIL.